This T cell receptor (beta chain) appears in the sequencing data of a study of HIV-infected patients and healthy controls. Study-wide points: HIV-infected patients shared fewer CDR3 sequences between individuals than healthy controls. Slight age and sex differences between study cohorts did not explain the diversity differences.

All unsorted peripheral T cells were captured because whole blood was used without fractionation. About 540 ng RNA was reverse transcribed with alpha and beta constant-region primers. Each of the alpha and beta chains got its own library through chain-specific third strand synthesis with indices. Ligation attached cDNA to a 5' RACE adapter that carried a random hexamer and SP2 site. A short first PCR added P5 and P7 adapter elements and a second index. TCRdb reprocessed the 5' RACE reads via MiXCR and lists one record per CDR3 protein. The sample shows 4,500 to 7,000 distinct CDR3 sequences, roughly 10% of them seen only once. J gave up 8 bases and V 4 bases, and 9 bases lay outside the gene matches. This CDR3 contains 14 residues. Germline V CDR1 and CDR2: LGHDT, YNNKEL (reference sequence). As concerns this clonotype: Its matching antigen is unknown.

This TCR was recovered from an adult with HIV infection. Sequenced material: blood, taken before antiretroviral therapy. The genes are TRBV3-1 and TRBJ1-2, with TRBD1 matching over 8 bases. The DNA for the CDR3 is TGTGCCAGCAGCCTCTCTGACAGGGGTTTCGGCTACACCTTC. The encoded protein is CASSLSDRGFGYTF.